Shown below are 8 T cell receptor beta chains from a single sample sequenced in a study of blood T cells in healthy people across ages. A second PCR of 7 to 11 cycles used a sample-barcoded 5' primer and a J-beta primer mix. A single record per CDR3 protein comes from TCRdb applying MiXCR to the 5' RACE reads. The table has approximately 580,000 distinct CDR3 sequences, 20% to 30% seen once. The data were also submitted as part of a second study, on T cells of mothers and their children.

The sample consisted of blood. The receptor source for this set is a boy younger than 18 in good health.

V is TRBV28 and J is TRBJ2-1; D gene ambiguous. This CDR3 spans 15 amino acids. V was cut by 4 bases and J by 0 bases, with 10 bases left in between. CDR1 and CDR2 from the germline V gene are MDHEN and SYDVKM. This CDR3 is CASSSDTVSYNEQFF. The CDR3 DNA reads as TGTGCCAGCAGTTCTGACACCGTCTCCTACAATGAGCAGTTCTTC. Combining the CDR3 with reference TRBV28 and TRBJ2-1 gives the whole variable domain DVKVTQSSRYLVKRTGEKVFLECVQDMDHENMFWYRQDPGLGLRLIYFSYDVKMKEKGDIPEGYSVSREKKERFSLILESASTNQTSMYLCASSSDTVSYNEQFFGPGTRLTVL.

This clonotype was seen more than once but under ten times. This is likely a read error, given that the CDR3 carries no conserved phenylalanine or tryptophan at its end. This chain links TRBV28 with TRBJ2-1; 8 nucleotides match TRBD2. The CDR3 contains 14 residues. The V gene end was trimmed by 6 bases and the J gene end by 4 bases; junction bases not matched to a gene: 5. The germline CDR1 and CDR2 sequences are MDHEN and SYDVKM. DNA for the CDR3: TGTGCCAGCAGAAAGCGGGGGAGGTACAATGAGCAGTTCTCC. This encodes CASRKRGRYNEQFS.

The CDR3 reads CASSWGGPQETQYF. The CDR3 coding sequence is TGTGCCAGCTCTTGGGGGGGCCCCCAAGAGACCCAGTACTTC. The J gene is TRBJ2-5, the V gene TRBV12-3 or TRBV12-4, with a tentative D call TRBD2 (7 bases). With 8 bases removed from V and 1 base from J, the gap between germline ends came to 14 bases. The CDR3 extends over 14 amino acids.

V usage is TRBV27 and J usage is TRBJ2-2; TRBD1 aligns across 8 bases. The J segment lost 7 bases and the V segment lost 2 bases, leaving 9 bases of the junction unmatched. The CDR3 extends over 16 amino acids. Germline values: CDR1 MNHEY, CDR2 SMNVEV (reference sequence). The CDR3 is CASSLMGRGRVGELFF. In nucleotides, the CDR3 is TGTGCCAGCAGTTTAATGGGCAGGGGGCGCGTCGGGGAGCTGTTTTTT.

The chain employs TRBV7-2 and TRBJ1-5, with D uncertain. V was cut by 8 bases and J by 9 bases, with 14 bases left in between. This CDR3 contains 12 residues. The V gene's germline CDR1 is SGHTA and CDR2 FQGNSA. In nucleotides, the CDR3 is TGTGCCAGCGCCGACGGAGGGCGGCCCCAGCATTTT. This codes for CASADGGRPQHF.

This clonotype was detected a few times. The chain carries TRBV4-3 and TRBJ2-7; D may be TRBD1 (6 bases). Germline-derived CDR1 and CDR2 are LGHNA and YSLEER. Deletions cut 0 bases from V and 2 bases from J, with 11 bases between. This CDR3 comprises 15 residues. CDR3 DNA: TGCGCCAGCAGCCAAGATCAGGGGAGAACCTACGAGCAGTACTTC. It is translated as CASSQDQGRTYEQYF.

This clonotype was observed a handful of times. The chain has TRBV4-3 and TRBJ1-4; D is perhaps TRBD1 (5 bases). Trimming left V 1 base short and J 8 bases short, with 20 bases between. The germline V gene encodes CDR1 LGHNA and CDR2 YSLEER. The CDR3 has 17 amino acids. The CDR3 here is CASSQVSGARVIEKLFF. The CDR3, as DNA: TGCGCCAGCAGCCAAGTTTCGGGTGCCAGGGTTATCGAAAAACTGTTTTTT.

The J gene is TRBJ1-1, the V gene TRBV30; D gene unclear. Germline-derived CDR1 and CDR2 are GTSNPN and SVGIG (reference sequence). Trimming removed 1 base at V and 1 base at J, with 7 bases between. There are 13 residues in the CDR3. The CDR3 DNA reads TGTGCCTGGAGTGGGGCGGCGAACACTGAAGCTTTCTTT. It specifies CAWSGAANTEAFF.